Each of the 6 T cell receptor beta chains below was sequenced from the same sample in a study of shared clonotypes between healthy human individuals. Sequenced by immunoSEQ multiplex PCR; TCRdb stores in-frame clones only, minus some. The sample contains hundreds of thousands of clones, around 80% of which appear only once. The sequenced material came from PBMCs. The receptors were sampled from a woman aged 40 to 50 in good health. Some clones in this sample may be carry-over from other donors' samples.

The gene calls are TRBV29-1 and TRBJ1-5, with D possibly matching TRBD1 (5 bases). The CDR3 spans 15 residues. Germline V gene sequence: CDR1 SQVTM, CDR2 ANQGSEA. The V end lost 4 bases, the J end lost 2 bases, and 15 bases lay between the germline ends. The CDR3 DNA reads TGCAGCGTTGTTATGGGGGGGATTGGCAATCAGCCCCAGCATTTT. Translation: CSVVMGGIGNQPQHF.

V is TRBV29-1 and J is TRBJ2-5, with D possibly TRBD1 on 5 matching bases. CDR3 length: 12 amino acids. Deletions cut 2 bases from V and 4 bases from J, with 8 bases between. Germline V gene lookup returns CDR1 SQVTM and CDR2 ANQGSEA. The CDR3 sequence: CSVERRGETQYF. CDR3 nucleotides: TGCAGCGTTGAAAGAAGGGGAGAGACCCAGTACTTC. Full variable domain (outside the CDR3, taken from reference TRBV29-1 and TRBJ2-5): SAVISQKPSRDICQRGTSLTIQCQVDSQVTMMFWYRQQPGQSLTLIATANQGSEATYESGFVIDKFPISRPNLTFSTLTVSNMSPEDSSIYLCSVERRGETQYFGPGTRLLVL.

CDR3 in amino acids: CASRPTTGSRNEQFF. The CDR3 bases are TGTGCCAGCAGACCGACGACAGGGAGCAGGAATGAGCAGTTCTTC. J is TRBJ2-1 and V is TRBV13, with 7 bases aligning to TRBD1. The CDR3 extends over 15 amino acids. V shed 6 bases, J shed 7 bases, and the junction held 12 bases outside the gene matches. CDR1 and CDR2 (germline): PRHDT, FYEKMQ (reference sequence).

The rearrangement uses TRBV4-3 and TRBJ2-1; D uncertain. Per the germline V gene, CDR1 is LGHNA and CDR2 is YSLEER. V was pared by 4 bases and J by 0 bases, with 10 bases between. This CDR3 has 15 residues. This CDR3 reads CASSPYIFSYNEQFF. CDR3 nucleotide sequence: TGCGCCAGCAGCCCATACATCTTCTCCTACAATGAGCAGTTCTTC.

The J gene is TRBJ2-3, the V gene TRBV7-8; no clear D gene. The CDR3 is 15 amino acids. The germline V gene has CDR1 SGHVS and CDR2 FQNEAQ. The V end lost 4 bases, the J end lost 0 bases, and 11 bases lay between the germline ends. CDR3 protein: CASSSMGGSTDTQYF. Written as DNA, the CDR3 is TGTGCCAGCAGCTCCATGGGCGGTAGCACAGATACGCAGTATTTT. The full variable domain, rest sourced from reference TRBV7-8 and TRBJ2-3, is GAGVSQSPRYKVAKRGQDVALRCDPISGHVSLFWYQQALGQGPEFLTYFQNEAQLDKSGLPSDRFFAERPEGSVSTLKIQRTQQEDSAVYLCASSSMGGSTDTQYFGPGTRLTVL.

To note about this clone: Mismatch with germline at one junction end may stem from a read error. The sample contains more than one DNA sequence encoding this CDR3. The V call is TRBV27, the J call TRBJ2-7, with TRBD1 identical over 9 bases. Germline CDR1 and CDR2: MNHEY and SMNVEV (reference sequence). The CDR3 has 15 residues. The CDR3 spells CASRAPNRGHDEQYF. The CDR3 DNA follows: TGTGCCAGCAGGGCCCCCAACAGGGGGCACGACGAACAGTACTTC.